The 27 T cell receptor beta chains below all came from one sample that was sequenced in a study of cytomegalovirus exposure and HLA in healthy donors. Clones were sequenced by immunoSEQ multiplex PCR, and TCRdb holds only the in-frame ones, with some missing. Of about 180,000 clones listed, less than 85% are singletons. What was sequenced was PBMCs. These receptors came from a man younger than 35 in good health and CMV-seropositive.

The chain links TRBV18 to TRBJ1-3; D possibly corresponds to TRBD1 (5 bases). Trimming took 0 bases from V and 2 from J, leaving 8 bases between them. The CDR3 runs 15 residues. The germline CDR1 and CDR2 sequences are KGHSH and LQKENI. This chain's CDR3 is CASSPPAGPGNTIYF. The CDR3 bases are TGTGCCAGCTCACCACCGGCAGGGCCTGGAAACACCATATATTTT.

The chain is built from TRBV11-3 and TRBJ2-3; TRBD2 agrees at 14 bases. The junction had 13 bases not matched to a gene; V was cut back by 3 bases and J by 5 bases. Germline V gives CDR1 SGHNT, CDR2 YENEEA. This CDR3 comprises 19 residues. CDR3 coding DNA: TGTGCCAGCAGCTTCAGACTAGCGGGGGGGCCGCCCGGAAAAGATACGCAGTATTTT. It codes for CASSFRLAGGPPGKDTQYF.

The chain joins TRBV4-2 to TRBJ2-3, with 10 bases matching TRBD2. Germline V gene data show CDR1 as LGHNA and CDR2 as YNFKEQ. V lost 3 bases to trimming and J lost 5 bases; unmatched junction nucleotides: 8. The CDR3 totals 16 residues. This CDR3 reads CASSQASGRGGDTQYF. DNA of the CDR3: TGTGCCAGCAGCCAGGCCAGCGGGAGGGGCGGAGATACGCAGTATTTT.

V and J are TRBV4-1 and TRBJ2-1; 9 bases fit TRBD1. V lost 0 bases, J lost 5 bases, and 11 bases stayed unmatched. The CDR3 has 18 residues. The V gene's germline CDR1 is MGHRA and CDR2 YSYEKL. The CDR3 bases are TGCGCCAGCAGCCAAGATGTAATAGGGACAGGGAGGAACAATGAGCAGTTCTTC. Translating gives CASSQDVIGTGRNNEQFF.

The chain joins TRBV19 to TRBJ2-1; 10 bases line up with TRBD1. Per germline, CDR1 LNHDA and CDR2 SQIVND (reference sequence). J was trimmed by 7 bases and V by 5 bases; bases with no gene match: 5. CDR3 size: 14 residues. The CDR3 sequence is CASSRDRGTNEQFF. CDR3 DNA: TGTGCCAGTAGTCGGGACAGGGGAACTAATGAGCAGTTCTTC.

The J gene is TRBJ1-4, the V gene TRBV4-1, with D perhaps TRBD1 (5 bases). V was pared by 1 base and J by 6 bases, with 15 bases between. This CDR3 has 16 residues. Germline V gene sequence: CDR1 MGHRA, CDR2 YSYEKL. CDR3 amino acids: CASSQVGQGRYEKLFF. CDR3 DNA: TGCGCCAGCAGCCAAGTAGGGCAGGGCCGATATGAAAAACTGTTTTTT.

The chain has TRBV7-9 and TRBJ2-2; TRBD2 is a possible D gene (6 bases). Trimming shortened V by 4 bases and J by 1 base, and 10 bases separated the two germline ends. Germline CDR1 is SEHNR and CDR2 is FQNEAQ (reference sequence). The CDR3 totals 15 residues. CDR3 nucleotide sequence: TGTGCCAGCAGCTCCCGGGACTGGAACACCGGGGAGCTGTTTTTT. It is translated as CASSSRDWNTGELFF.

The CDR3 is CAWSRSHSGSTDTQYF. CDR3 coding DNA: TGTGCCTGGAGTCGGAGCCATAGCGGGAGTACAGATACGCAGTATTTT. The gene calls are TRBV30 and TRBJ2-3, with 9 bases identical to TRBD2. V gave up 2 bases and J gave up 3 bases; unmatched junction bases: 9. This CDR3 region has 16 residues. Germline CDR1 and CDR2: GTSNPN and SVGIG (reference sequence).

V usage is TRBV7-8 and J usage is TRBJ1-1, with a tentative D call TRBD1 (5 bases). The CDR3 consists of 13 residues. Per germline, CDR1 SGHVS and CDR2 FQNEAQ. Trimming stripped 3 bases from V and 5 bases from J, with 10 bases between. The CDR3 here is CASSFGAGTEAFF. In nucleotides, the CDR3 is TGTGCCAGCAGCTTCGGGGCGGGGACTGAAGCTTTCTTT.

The chain has TRBV2 and TRBJ1-6, with a tentative D call TRBD1 (6 bases). The length of the CDR3 is 15 residues. Germline lookup yields CDR1 SNHLY and CDR2 FYNNEI. Trimming took off 1 base at V and 9 bases at J, with 13 bases between the two ends. CDR3 bases: TGTGCCAGCAGTGAAGGGGAGGGGGGAGGTTCACCCCTCCACTTT. It translates to CASSEGEGGGSPLHF.

The chain links TRBV27 to TRBJ2-3; 7 bases are a match to TRBD2. The length of the CDR3 is 15 residues. Germline V gene sequence: CDR1 MNHEY, CDR2 SMNVEV (reference sequence). V dropped 7 bases and J dropped 4; count of bases not matched to a gene: 11. CDR3 sequence (DNA): TGTGCCAGCAACCCAGAAGGACTAGGGTCAGATACGCAGTATTTT. The encoded protein is CASNPEGLGSDTQYF.

The chain is built from TRBV5-6 and TRBJ2-7; 8 nucleotides match TRBD1. V gave up 4 bases and J gave up 8 bases; unmatched junction bases: 5. The CDR3 totals 12 residues. CDR1 is SGHDT and CDR2 is YYEEEE in the germline V gene. The CDR3 nucleotides read TGTGCCAGCAGCCCGGGACAGGATCAGCAGTACTTC. Encoded protein: CASSPGQDQQYF.

This clone was picked up one time. The gene calls are TRBV27 and TRBJ1-1; maybe TRBD1 (5 bases). Trimming left V 7 bases short and J 1 base short, with 22 bases between. This CDR3 contains 17 residues. Per germline, CDR1 MNHEY and CDR2 SMNVEV (reference sequence). Here the CDR3 DNA reads TGTGCCAGCACGCCCCGGGGCGGGGGATGGAGGAACACTGAAGCTTTCTTT. Protein product: CASTPRGGGWRNTEAFF.

The chain has TRBV6-6 and TRBJ1-3, with D uncertain. V was shortened by 6 bases and J by 4 bases, with 16 bases between the two germline ends. CDR3 length equals 15 residues. Germline-derived CDR1 and CDR2 are MNHNY and SVGAGI (reference sequence). The CDR3 region is CASRATAVGGNTIYF. CDR3 DNA: TGTGCCAGCAGAGCCACTGCCGTCGGGGGAAACACCATATATTTT.

CDR3 DNA: TGTGCCAGCATCCTAGGCAATGAGCAGTTCTTC. Translation: CASILGNEQFF. The chain links TRBV6-5 to TRBJ2-1; D remains ambiguous. V lost 7 bases and J lost 6, with 7 bases in between. This CDR3 region has 11 residues. Germline V gives CDR1 MNHEY, CDR2 SVGAGI.

The chain employs TRBV2 and TRBJ2-7; D perhaps matches TRBD1 (5 bases). From germline, CDR1 is SNHLY and CDR2 FYNNEI. This CDR3 is 12 amino acids long. V was trimmed by 7 bases and J by 1 base, leaving 8 bases between them. The CDR3 nucleotides are TGTGCCAGCACCGACAGATCCTACGAGCAGTACTTC. This codes for CASTDRSYEQYF.

The rearrangement joins TRBV4-1 to TRBJ2-7, with 14 bases lining up with TRBD2. The germline CDR1 and CDR2 sequences are MGHRA and YSYEKL. The ends lost 6 bases at V and 6 bases at J; junction bases unmatched: 4. The CDR3 length is 14 residues. CDR3 sequence reads: CASSRGTSGSEQYF. The CDR3 DNA is TGCGCCAGCAGTCGCGGGACTAGCGGGAGCGAGCAGTACTTC.

The chain carries TRBV6-4 and TRBJ2-7; TRBD1 might be the D (5 bases). CDR1 is MRHNA, CDR2 SNTAGT, per germline. The CDR3 has 13 amino acids. Trimming stripped 1 base from V and 6 bases from J, with 10 bases between. The CDR3 DNA reads as TGTGCCAGCAGTGACTTCTTCCAGGGCGAGCAGTACTTC. Protein sequence: CASSDFFQGEQYF.

This clone was seen a few times. The chain links TRBV4-1 to TRBJ1-2, with unresolved D. CDR1 and CDR2 (germline): MGHRA, YSYEKL. There are 17 residues in the CDR3. The ends were cut back, 2 bases at V and 0 bases at J, with 16 bases in the middle. The CDR3 bases are TGCGCCAGCAGCCAAAAAACGGGCGGGGTCGCTAACTATGGCTACACCTTC. Translated: CASSQKTGGVANYGYTF.

The rearrangement uses TRBV6-5 and TRBJ2-3; 10 bases map to TRBD1. This CDR3 is 15 amino acids long. The junction had 7 bases not matched to a gene; V was cut back by 6 bases and J by 4 bases. CDR1 and CDR2 (germline): MNHEY, SVGAGI. Here the CDR3 reads CASRERTGGADTQYF. The DNA for the CDR3 is TGTGCCAGCAGAGAAAGGACAGGGGGTGCAGATACGCAGTATTTT.

This chain uses TRBV9 with TRBJ2-2; 12 bases are a match to TRBD2. Germline-derived CDR1 and CDR2 are SGDLS and YYNGEE. V lost 4 bases to trimming and J lost 3 bases; unmatched junction nucleotides: 7. CDR3 size: 17 residues. The CDR3 DNA follows: TGTGCCAGCAGCCCCCGGACTAGCGGGGACTACACCGGGGAGCTGTTTTTT. Encoded protein: CASSPRTSGDYTGELFF.

The chain uses TRBV5-1 and TRBJ2-1; the D gene is possibly TRBD2 (7 bases). Germline V gene sequence: CDR1 SGHRS, CDR2 YFSETQ. The V gene lost 1 base and the J gene lost 5 bases, with 16 bases spanning the gap. The CDR3 runs 16 residues. The CDR3 loop is CASSLRWRGGDNEQFF. CDR3 DNA sequence: TGCGCCAGCAGCTTGAGGTGGAGGGGGGGGGACAATGAGCAGTTCTTC.

CDR3: CASSKQNFTGELFF. The CDR3 DNA follows: TGTGCCAGCAGCAAACAAAACTTCACCGGGGAGCTGTTTTTT. V gene TRBV21-1 combines with J gene TRBJ2-2; the table names TRBD2, a call not compared with the DNA. TRBV21-1 is a documented pseudogene. CDR3 length: 14 amino acids.

The CDR3 protein is CASSYPVGLAGARGNEQFF. DNA of the CDR3: TGTGCCAGCAGCTACCCCGTCGGACTAGCGGGAGCCCGGGGGAATGAGCAGTTCTTC. V gene TRBV11-2 combines with J gene TRBJ2-1, with 13 bases lining up with TRBD2. Trimming removed 4 bases from V and 7 bases from J; junction bases left unmatched: 16. This CDR3 region has 19 residues. Germline V gene sequence: CDR1 SGHAT, CDR2 FQNNGV.

The chain is built from TRBV5-1 and TRBJ1-1; D call uncertain. CDR1 is SGHRS, CDR2 YFSETQ, per germline. The CDR3 extends over 14 amino acids. Deletions cut 0 bases from V and 6 bases from J, with 12 bases between. Here the CDR3 DNA reads TGCGCCAGCAGCTTGGGTGACGGGAGGGCTGAAGCTTTCTTT. This translates into CASSLGDGRAEAFF. Supplemented by reference TRBV5-1 and TRBJ1-1, the full variable domain reads KAGVTQTPRYLIKTRGQQVTLSCSPISGHRSVSWYQQTPGQGLQFLFEYFSETQRNKGNFPGRFSGRQFSNSRSEMNVSTLELGDSALYLCASSLGDGRAEAFFGQGTRLTVV.

This chain joins TRBV7-2 and TRBJ2-7; a possible D gene is TRBD1 (5 bases). With 6 bases removed from V and 6 bases from J, the gap between germline ends came to 12 bases. This CDR3 has 12 amino acids. Germline loops: CDR1 SGHTA, CDR2 FQGNSA. The chain's CDR3 is CASSYDRTEQYF. Here the CDR3 DNA reads TGTGCCAGCAGTTACGACAGAACCGAGCAGTACTTC.

This clone has only a few counts. The V call is TRBV29-1, the J call TRBJ2-3; 10 bases are shared with TRBD2. Germline trimming cut 4 bases from V and 1 base from J; bases unmatched to any gene: 2. The germline V gene has CDR1 SQVTM and CDR2 ANQGSEA. This CDR3 has 14 amino acids. CDR3 nucleotide sequence: TGCAGCGTTGCGACTAGCGGGCGCACAGATACGCAGTATTTT. Translating gives CSVATSGRTDTQYF.